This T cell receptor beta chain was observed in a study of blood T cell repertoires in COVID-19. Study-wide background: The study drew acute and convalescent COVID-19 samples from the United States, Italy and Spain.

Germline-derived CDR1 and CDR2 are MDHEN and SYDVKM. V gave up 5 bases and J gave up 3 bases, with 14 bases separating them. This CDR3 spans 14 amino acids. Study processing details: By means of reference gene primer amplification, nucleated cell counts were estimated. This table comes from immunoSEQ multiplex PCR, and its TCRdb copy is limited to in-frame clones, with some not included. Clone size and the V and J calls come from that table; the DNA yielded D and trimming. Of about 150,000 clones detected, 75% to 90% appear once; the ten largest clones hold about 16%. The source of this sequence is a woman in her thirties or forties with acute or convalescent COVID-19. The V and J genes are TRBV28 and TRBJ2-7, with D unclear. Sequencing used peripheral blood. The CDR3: CASSPGWSGYEQYF. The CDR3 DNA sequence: TGTGCCAGCAGTCCCGGGTGGTCCGGCTACGAGCAGTACTTC.